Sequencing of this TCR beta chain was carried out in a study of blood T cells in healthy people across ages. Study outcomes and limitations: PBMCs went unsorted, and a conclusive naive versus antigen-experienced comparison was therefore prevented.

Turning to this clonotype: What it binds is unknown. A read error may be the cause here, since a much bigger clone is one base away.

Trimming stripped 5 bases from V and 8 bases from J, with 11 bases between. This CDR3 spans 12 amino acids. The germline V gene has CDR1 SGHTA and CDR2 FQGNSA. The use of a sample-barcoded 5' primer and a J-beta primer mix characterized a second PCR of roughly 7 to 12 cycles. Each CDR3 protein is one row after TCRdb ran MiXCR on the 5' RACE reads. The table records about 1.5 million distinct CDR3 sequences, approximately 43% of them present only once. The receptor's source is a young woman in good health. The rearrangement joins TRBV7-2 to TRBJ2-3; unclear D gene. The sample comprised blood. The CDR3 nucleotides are TGTGCCAGCAGCCAATCACTCGGTACGCAGTATTTT. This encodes CASSQSLGTQYF.